A selection of T cell receptor beta chains follows, all from one sample in a study of shared clonotypes between healthy human individuals. Profiled with immunoSEQ multiplex PCR; TCRdb holds only in-frame clones, not every one. This sample has 2 million to 2.5 million clones, with around 90% found just once. The sequencing input was naive CD4+ T cells from PBMCs. The source of these receptors is a man aged 18 to 29 in good health. Some clones in this sample may be carry-over from other donors' samples. CDR3s include the opening cysteine and the closing phenylalanine or tryptophan. Each record gives: V gene, D gene, clone size, J gene, CDR3 DNA, CDR3 protein. The D gene is left open where the match is weak. The size entry is marked missing in some rows and otherwise reads once, few, many or a size class.

v_gene: TRBV7-4; d_gene: TRBD2; abundance: NA; j_gene: TRBJ2-7; CDR3nt: TGTGCCAGCAGCTTAATGAGTGCTAGCGGTAGCTCCTACGAGCAGTACTTC; CDR3aa: CASSLMSASGSSYEQYF
v_gene: TRBV5-1; d_gene: TRBD2; abundance: NA; j_gene: TRBJ2-2; CDR3nt: TGCGCCAGCAGCTTTCTAGCGGGCGCGAACACCGGGGAGCTGTTTTTT; CDR3aa: CASSFLAGANTGELFF
v_gene: TRBV10-3; d_gene: NA; abundance: NA; j_gene: TRBJ1-3; CDR3nt: TGTGCCATCAAGAGTACGGGTGCTGGAAACACCATATATTTT; CDR3aa: CAIKSTGAGNTIYF
v_gene: TRBV28; d_gene: NA; abundance: NA; j_gene: TRBJ2-3; CDR3nt: TGTGCCAGCAGTTTAGAGCCGGATACGCAGTATTTT; CDR3aa: CASSLEPDTQYF
v_gene: TRBV18; d_gene: TRBD2; abundance: NA; j_gene: TRBJ2-2; CDR3nt: TGTGCCAGCTCAAATACGGCTAGCGGGAGTGCGAACACCGGGGAGCTGTTTTTT; CDR3aa: CASSNTASGSANTGELFF
v_gene: TRBV6-4; d_gene: TRBD1; abundance: NA; j_gene: TRBJ2-7; CDR3nt: TGTGCCAGCAGGAGGACAGGGGCCTCCTACGAGCAGTACTTC; CDR3aa: CASRRTGASYEQYF
v_gene: TRBV9; d_gene: NA; abundance: NA; j_gene: TRBJ2-1; CDR3nt: TGTGCCAGCAGCGTAGGGGCTCTAACCAATGAGCAGTTCTTC; CDR3aa: CASSVGALTNEQFF
v_gene: TRBV6-1; d_gene: NA; abundance: NA; j_gene: TRBJ2-7; CDR3nt: TGTGCCAGCAGGGCGACAGCCCCCTCCTACGAGCAGTACTTC; CDR3aa: CASRATAPSYEQYF
v_gene: TRBV5-1; d_gene: TRBD2; abundance: NA; j_gene: TRBJ2-1; CDR3nt: TGCGCCAGCAGCGCCGGGACTAGCGGGAGTATAGGCAATGAGCAGTTCTTC; CDR3aa: CASSAGTSGSIGNEQFF
v_gene: TRBV6-4; d_gene: TRBD1; abundance: NA; j_gene: TRBJ2-1; CDR3nt: TGTGCCAGCTCCCGAGAGACAGGGTCCTACAATGAGCAGTTCTTC; CDR3aa: CASSRETGSYNEQFF
v_gene: TRBV6-5; d_gene: NA; abundance: few; j_gene: TRBJ1-2; CDR3nt: TGTGCCAGCAGGAATCCGGGACTCCAGGCAGGCGGCTACACCTTC; CDR3aa: CASRNPGLQAGGYTF
v_gene: TRBV30; d_gene: TRBD1; abundance: once; j_gene: TRBJ2-7; CDR3nt: TGTGCCTGGAGTGTAATAAAACCCCCGGGACAGGGGGTTTACGAGCAGTACTTC; CDR3aa: CAWSVIKPPGQGVYEQYF
v_gene: TRBV7-9; d_gene: NA; abundance: NA; j_gene: TRBJ2-7; CDR3nt: TGTGCCAGCAGCGATCTAGCCGGCGAGGATTACGAGCAGTACTTC; CDR3aa: CASSDLAGEDYEQYF
v_gene: TRBV5-1; d_gene: TRBD2; abundance: NA; j_gene: TRBJ2-1; CDR3nt: TGCGCCAGCAGTCTAGCGGGAGTGATCTCCTACAATGAGCAGTTCTTC; CDR3aa: CASSLAGVISYNEQFF
v_gene: TRBV29-1; d_gene: TRBD2; abundance: NA; j_gene: TRBJ2-3; CDR3nt: TGCAGCGTGGATCAAGCGGGAGAAAGCACAGATACGCAGTATTTT; CDR3aa: CSVDQAGESTDTQYF
v_gene: TRBV2; d_gene: TRBD1; abundance: NA; j_gene: TRBJ2-5; CDR3nt: TGTGCCAGCAGCGTCGACAGGGGGACCCAAGAGACCCAGTACTTC; CDR3aa: CASSVDRGTQETQYF
v_gene: TRBV5-1; d_gene: NA; abundance: NA; j_gene: TRBJ1-4; CDR3nt: TGCGCCAGCAGCCCGCCCGGGTCCGATCAAAAACTGTTTTTT; CDR3aa: CASSPPGSDQKLFF
v_gene: TRBV30; d_gene: NA; abundance: NA; j_gene: TRBJ1-2; CDR3nt: TGTGCCTGGAGTATCCGAGGGCGCTATGGCTACACCTTC; CDR3aa: CAWSIRGRYGYTF